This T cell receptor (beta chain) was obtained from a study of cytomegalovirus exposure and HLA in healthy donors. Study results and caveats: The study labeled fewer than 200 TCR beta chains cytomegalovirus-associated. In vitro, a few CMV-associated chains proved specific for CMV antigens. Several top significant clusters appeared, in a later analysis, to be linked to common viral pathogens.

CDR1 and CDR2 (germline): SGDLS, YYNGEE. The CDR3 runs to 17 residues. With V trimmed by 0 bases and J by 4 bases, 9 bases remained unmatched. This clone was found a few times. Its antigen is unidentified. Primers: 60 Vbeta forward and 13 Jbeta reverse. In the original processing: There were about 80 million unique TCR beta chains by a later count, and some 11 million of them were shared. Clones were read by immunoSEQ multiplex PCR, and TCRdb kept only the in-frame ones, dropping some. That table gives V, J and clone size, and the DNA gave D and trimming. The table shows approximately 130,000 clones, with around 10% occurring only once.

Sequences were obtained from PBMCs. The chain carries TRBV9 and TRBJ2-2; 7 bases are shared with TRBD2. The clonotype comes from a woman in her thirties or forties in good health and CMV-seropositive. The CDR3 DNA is TGTGCCAGCAGCGTAGACCCAAGCGGGGCCTTCACCGGGGAGCTGTTTTTT. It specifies CASSVDPSGAFTGELFF.